This TCR beta chain was identified during a study of blood T cell repertoires in COVID-19. Background on the study: There were acute and convalescent COVID-19 samples, and they came from the United States, Italy and Spain.

Germline CDR1 reads SGDLS; CDR2 reads YYNGEE. This CDR3 is 17 amino acids long. The V gene lost 0 bases and the J gene lost 0 bases, with 13 bases spanning the gap. Assay: immunoSEQ multiplex PCR; the TCRdb copy retains only in-frame clones and omits some. The sample has about 180,000 clones; roughly four fifths are singletons. The Seattle patients joined while their infection was active and were tracked longitudinally afterward. This clonotype was sampled from a woman between 70 and 85 years old with COVID-19, enrolled during active disease. Sequenced: peripheral blood. The chain uses TRBV9 and TRBJ2-1; D may be TRBD2 (7 bases). CDR3 DNA sequence: TGTGCCAGCAGCGTAGCTGGGGGGGCTAGCTCCTACAATGAGCAGTTCTTC. Translating it yields CASSVAGGASSYNEQFF. Full variable domain (outside the CDR3, taken from reference TRBV9 and TRBJ2-1): DSGVTQTPKHLITATGQRVTLRCSPRSGDLSVYWYQQSLDQGLQFLIQYYNGEERAKGNILERFSAQQFPDLHSELNLSSLELGDSALYFCASSVAGGASSYNEQFFGPGTRLTVL.